Listed below are T cell receptor beta chains from one sample, sequenced in a study of OX40 agonist ivuxolimab in advanced cancers. TCRdb keeps only in-frame clones here, not all; method: immunoSEQ multiplex PCR. The top ten clones hold about 16% of a sample with some 45,000 clones, approximately 88% of them seen once. The specimen comprised CD4+ or CD8+ T cells sorted from blood, sampled in a trial of the OX40 agonist ivuxolimab. The receptors here all came from an adult with an advanced solid tumor such as melanoma, head and neck, liver or kidney cancer. Each CDR3 is given with its conserved first and last residue. The D gene is left open where the match is weak. Clone size is given for some rows only: seen once, a few or many times, or a class if the clone is expanded.

d_call: -
j_call: TRBJ1-1
clone_size: -
v_call: TRBV19
cdr3_nt: TGTGCCAGTAGTGCCGGGACAACCACTGAAGCTTTCTTT
cdr3_aa: CASSAGTTTEAFF

d_call: -
j_call: TRBJ1-1
clone_size: -
v_call: TRBV19
cdr3_nt: TGTGCCAGTAGTCCCTCCGCAAATGAAGCTTTCTTT
cdr3_aa: CASSPSANEAFF

d_call: TRBD1
j_call: TRBJ2-3
clone_size: -
v_call: TRBV4-1
cdr3_nt: TGCGCCAGCAGCCAAGATTGGGACAGACCCACAGATACGCAGTATTTT
cdr3_aa: CASSQDWDRPTDTQYF

d_call: TRBD2
j_call: TRBJ2-3
clone_size: -
v_call: TRBV10-3
cdr3_nt: TGTGCCATCAGGACAGCGGGGGGAAGCACAGATACGCAGTATTTT
cdr3_aa: CAIRTAGGSTDTQYF

d_call: -
j_call: TRBJ1-1
clone_size: -
v_call: TRBV23-1
cdr3_nt: TGCGCCAGCAGTCAATCTAGGGGAAGAGCCACTGAAGCTTTCTTT
cdr3_aa: CASSQSRGRATEAFF

d_call: -
j_call: TRBJ2-7
clone_size: once
v_call: TRBV5-1
cdr3_nt: TGCGCCAGCAGCTGGGAGGCCACAGGGAACGAGCAGTACTTC
cdr3_aa: CASSWEATGNEQYF

d_call: -
j_call: TRBJ2-3
clone_size: -
v_call: TRBV10-3
cdr3_nt: TGTGCCATCAGTGAGTCAACCTCAAAATCAGGGGGGCAGGGCACAGATACGCAGTATTTT
cdr3_aa: CAISESTSKSGGQGTDTQYF

d_call: -
j_call: TRBJ2-7
clone_size: -
v_call: TRBV6-5
cdr3_nt: TGTGCCAGCAGTTACTCGATGGACTCCTACGAGCAGTACTTC
cdr3_aa: CASSYSMDSYEQYF

d_call: -
j_call: TRBJ2-3
clone_size: -
v_call: TRBV27
cdr3_nt: TGTGCCAGCAGTTTTCTAGGTACGCAGTATTTT
cdr3_aa: CASSFLGTQYF

d_call: TRBD2
j_call: TRBJ2-2
clone_size: -
v_call: TRBV13
cdr3_nt: TGTGCCAGCAGCCTCGGACTAGCGGCCACCGGGGAGCTGTTTTTT
cdr3_aa: CASSLGLAATGELFF

d_call: TRBD2
j_call: TRBJ2-2
clone_size: -
v_call: TRBV14
cdr3_nt: TGTGCCAGCAGCCTACTAGCGGGTGCGAACACCGGGGAGCTGTTTTTT
cdr3_aa: CASSLLAGANTGELFF

d_call: -
j_call: TRBJ2-7
clone_size: -
v_call: TRBV2
cdr3_nt: TGTGCCAGCTTGGGCCCTCTCTACGAGCAGTACTTC
cdr3_aa: CASLGPLYEQYF

d_call: TRBD1
j_call: TRBJ1-4
clone_size: -
v_call: TRBV5-6
cdr3_nt: TGTGCCAGCAGCTCCCCAACCGGGACAGCGAATGAAAAACTGTTTTTT
cdr3_aa: CASSSPTGTANEKLFF